The clone carrying this T cell receptor beta chain was counted a single time. As yet, its antigen is unknown. The Oncomine TCR Beta short-read assay sequenced DNA from cultured CD4+ T cells. A single record per CDR3 protein comes from TCRdb applying MiXCR to the PCR reads. The sample yields 7,600 or so distinct CDR3 sequences, about 70% seen once. Regarding treatment: roughly 10-day PBMC culture with coronavirus spike peptide pools or control peptides (ViraFEST assay). The sample comes from a study of vaccination and CD4 T cells after COVID-19. Study-level information: The post-COVID sampling time was a median roughly 100 days after diagnosis, ranging from 35 to 161. General observations from the study: Convalescent patients had a median around 87% of reactive clones appearing only post-vaccination.

Germline V gene data show CDR1 as DFQATT and CDR2 as SNEGSKA (reference sequence). V was trimmed by 0 bases and J by 1 base, leaving 6 bases between them. The CDR3 covers 13 residues. The receptor comes from a human donor with COVID-19. The chain recombines TRBV20-1 with TRBJ1-1, with D unresolved. The sequencing used cultured CD4+ T cells from blood, collected after SARS-CoV-2 vaccination. The CDR3 reads CSARDLSNTEAFF. CDR3 sequence (DNA): TGCAGTGCTAGAGATCTTTCGAACACTGAAGCTTTCTTT.